Sequencing of this TCR beta chain was carried out in a study of neurological immune-mediated disorders. TCRdb called the 5' RACE reads again in MiXCR, with one record for every CDR3 protein. The sample shows roughly 45,000 distinct CDR3 sequences, 13% of them seen only once. Time point of the sample: longitudinal time-point 3. This clonotype was seen at least ten times. This receptor was identified in a man aged 25 to 40 in good health. The sample taken for sequencing was PBMCs.

The CDR3 spells CASSYGGAGLETQYF. The CDR3 nucleotides read TGTGCCAGCAGTTACGGGGGCGCGGGTCTCGAGACCCAGTACTTC. This chain connects TRBV6-6 to TRBJ2-5; tentatively, D is TRBD1 (6 bases). The CDR3 consists of 15 residues. Trimming pared 2 bases from V and 5 bases from J, leaving 15 bases between. CDR1 MNHNY and CDR2 SVGAGI come from the germline V gene (reference sequence).